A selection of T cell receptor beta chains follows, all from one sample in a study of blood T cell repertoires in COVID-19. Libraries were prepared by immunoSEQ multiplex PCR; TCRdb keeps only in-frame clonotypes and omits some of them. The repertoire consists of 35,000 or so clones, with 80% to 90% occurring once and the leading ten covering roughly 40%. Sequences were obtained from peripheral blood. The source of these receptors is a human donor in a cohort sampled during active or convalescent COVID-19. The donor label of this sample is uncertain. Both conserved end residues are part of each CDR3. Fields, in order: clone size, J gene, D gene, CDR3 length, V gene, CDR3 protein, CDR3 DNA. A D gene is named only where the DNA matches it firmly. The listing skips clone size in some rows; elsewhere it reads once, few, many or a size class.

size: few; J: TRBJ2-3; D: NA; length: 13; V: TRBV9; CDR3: CASSYQLANTQYF; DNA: TGTGCCAGCAGCTACCAACTAGCAAATACGCAGTATTTT
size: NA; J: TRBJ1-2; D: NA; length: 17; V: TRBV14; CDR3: CASSQEALGRTNYGYTF; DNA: TGTGCCAGCAGCCAAGAAGCTTTGGGGAGGACTAACTATGGCTACACCTTC
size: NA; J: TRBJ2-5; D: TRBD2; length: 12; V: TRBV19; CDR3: CASGLAGETQYF; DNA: TGTGCCAGCGGTTTAGCGGGAGAGACCCAGTACTTC
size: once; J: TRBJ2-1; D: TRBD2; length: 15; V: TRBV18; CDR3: CASSPPGTSRNEQFF; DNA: TGTGCCAGCTCACCACCCGGGACTAGCAGGAATGAGCAGTTCTTC
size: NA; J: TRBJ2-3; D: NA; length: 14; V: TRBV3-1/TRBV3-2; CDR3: CASSQAGATDTQYF; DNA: TGTGCCAGCAGCCAAGCTGGGGCCACAGATACGCAGTATTTT
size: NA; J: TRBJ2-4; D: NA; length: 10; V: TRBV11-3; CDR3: CASLSEGGNF; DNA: TGTGCCAGCCTCTCGGAGGGCGGGAACTTC
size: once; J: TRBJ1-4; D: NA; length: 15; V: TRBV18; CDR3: CASSPLRREDEKLFF; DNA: TGTGCCAGCTCACCACTGCGCAGGGAGGACGAAAAACTGTTTTTT
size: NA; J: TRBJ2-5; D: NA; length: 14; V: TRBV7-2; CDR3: CASSPEEIVETQYF; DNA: TGTGCCAGCAGCCCAGAAGAAATCGTGGAGACCCAGTACTTC
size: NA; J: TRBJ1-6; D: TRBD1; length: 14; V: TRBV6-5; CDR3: CASSYTGDNSPLHF; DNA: TGTGCCAGCAGTTATACAGGGGATAATTCACCCCTCCACTTT
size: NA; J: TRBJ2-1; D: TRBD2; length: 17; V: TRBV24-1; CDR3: CATSDGTSGRAGNEQFF; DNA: TGTGCCACCAGTGATGGGACTAGCGGGAGGGCAGGCAATGAGCAGTTCTTC
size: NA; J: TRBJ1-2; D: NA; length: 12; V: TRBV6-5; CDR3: CASTLTVYGYTF; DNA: TGTGCCAGCACGCTGACAGTCTATGGCTACACCTTC
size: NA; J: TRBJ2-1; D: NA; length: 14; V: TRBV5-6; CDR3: CASSFWSLYNEQFF; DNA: TGTGCCAGCAGCTTCTGGTCACTCTACAATGAGCAGTTCTTC
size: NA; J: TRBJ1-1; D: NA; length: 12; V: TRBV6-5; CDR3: CASSFAGTEAFF; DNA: TGTGCCAGCAGCTTCGCCGGGACAGAAGCTTTCTTT
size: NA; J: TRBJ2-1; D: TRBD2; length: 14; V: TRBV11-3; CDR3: CASSRLAKNNEQFF; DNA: TGTGCCAGCAGCCGACTAGCGAAAAACAATGAGCAGTTCTTC
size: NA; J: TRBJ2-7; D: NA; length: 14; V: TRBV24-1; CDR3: CATSDSGGRDEQYF; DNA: TGTGCCACCAGTGATTCCGGGGGTCGGGACGAGCAGTACTTC
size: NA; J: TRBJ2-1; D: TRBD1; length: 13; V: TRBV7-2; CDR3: CASSWTGANEQFF; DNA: TGTGCCAGCAGCTGGACAGGTGCGAATGAGCAGTTCTTC
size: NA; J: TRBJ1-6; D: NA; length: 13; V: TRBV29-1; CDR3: CSAQRAVNSPLHF; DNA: TGCAGCGCTCAGAGGGCTGTCAATTCACCCCTCCACTTT
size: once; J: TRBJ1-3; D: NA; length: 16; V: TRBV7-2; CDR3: CASSLAYGFSGNTIYF; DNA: TGTGCCAGCAGCTTAGCGTACGGGTTCTCTGGAAACACCATATATTTT
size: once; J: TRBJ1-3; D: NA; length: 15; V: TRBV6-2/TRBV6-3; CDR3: CASSWATASGNTIYF; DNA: TGTGCCAGCAGCTGGGCCACTGCCTCTGGAAACACCATATATTTT
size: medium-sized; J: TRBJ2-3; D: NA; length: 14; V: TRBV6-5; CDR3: CASSYRDFTDTQYF; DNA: TGTGCCAGCAGTTACCGGGACTTCACAGATACGCAGTATTTT
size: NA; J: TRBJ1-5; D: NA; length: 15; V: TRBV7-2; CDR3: CASSSSWGGRQPQHF; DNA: TGTGCCAGCAGCTCTTCGTGGGGGGGGCGTCAGCCCCAGCATTTT
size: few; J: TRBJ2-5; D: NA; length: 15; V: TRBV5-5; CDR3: CASSLWGRGAETQYF; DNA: TGTGCCAGCAGCTTGTGGGGGCGAGGTGCAGAGACCCAGTACTTC
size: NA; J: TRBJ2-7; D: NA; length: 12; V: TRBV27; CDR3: CASSSTDHEQYF; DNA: TGTGCCAGCAGCAGTACAGATCACGAGCAGTACTTC
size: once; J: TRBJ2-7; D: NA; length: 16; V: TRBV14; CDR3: CASSQVWTDLSYEQYF; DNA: TGTGCCAGCAGCCAAGTCTGGACAGATCTCTCCTACGAGCAGTACTTC
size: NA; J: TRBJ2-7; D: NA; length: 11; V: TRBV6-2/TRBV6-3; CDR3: CASSSAYEQYF; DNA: TGTGCCAGCAGTTCAGCGTACGAGCAGTACTTC
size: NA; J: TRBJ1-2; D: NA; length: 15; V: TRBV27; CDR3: CASSWRAAALSGYTF; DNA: TGTGCCAGCAGTTGGAGGGCAGCGGCACTCTCGGGCTACACCTTC
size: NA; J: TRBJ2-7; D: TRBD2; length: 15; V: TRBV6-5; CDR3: CASKPGSGISYEQYF; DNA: TGTGCCAGCAAGCCGGGTAGCGGGATCTCCTACGAGCAGTACTTC
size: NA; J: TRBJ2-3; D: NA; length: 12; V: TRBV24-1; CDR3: CATSDFSDTQYF; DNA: TGTGCCACCAGTGATTTCTCAGATACGCAGTATTTT
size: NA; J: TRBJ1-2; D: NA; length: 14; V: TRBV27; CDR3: CASSLSQGFYGYTF; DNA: TGTGCCAGCAGTTTATCCCAGGGTTTCTATGGCTACACCTTC
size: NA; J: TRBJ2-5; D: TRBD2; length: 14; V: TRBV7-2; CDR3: CASSLAGGRETQYF; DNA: TGTGCCAGCAGCCTTGCGGGAGGGCGAGAGACCCAGTACTTC
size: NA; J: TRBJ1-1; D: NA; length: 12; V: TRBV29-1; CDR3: CSVTGGNTEAFF; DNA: TGCAGCGTTACGGGGGGCAACACTGAAGCTTTCTTT
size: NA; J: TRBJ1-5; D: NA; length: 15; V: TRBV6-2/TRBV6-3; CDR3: CASSYSGGFDQPQHF; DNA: TGTGCCAGCAGTTACTCAGGAGGGTTCGATCAGCCCCAGCATTTT
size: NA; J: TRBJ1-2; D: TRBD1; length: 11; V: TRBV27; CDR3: CASDRGNGYTF; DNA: TGTGCCAGCGACAGGGGCAATGGCTACACCTTC
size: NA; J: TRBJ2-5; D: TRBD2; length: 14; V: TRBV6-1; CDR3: CASTLGGAQETQYF; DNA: TGTGCCAGCACTCTCGGGGGGGCACAGGAGACCCAGTACTTC
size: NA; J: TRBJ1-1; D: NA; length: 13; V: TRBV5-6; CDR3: CASRLRGGVAAFF; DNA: TGTGCCAGCAGGTTGCGGGGAGGGGTGGCAGCTTTCTTT
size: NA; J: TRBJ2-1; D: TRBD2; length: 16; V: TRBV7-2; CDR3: CASSLALTSGKYEQFF; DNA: TGTGCCAGCAGCTTAGCCTTGACTAGCGGGAAGTATGAGCAGTTCTTC
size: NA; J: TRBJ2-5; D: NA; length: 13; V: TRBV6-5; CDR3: CASSSRGGETQYF; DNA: TGTGCCAGCAGTTCTAGGGGGGGAGAGACCCAGTACTTC
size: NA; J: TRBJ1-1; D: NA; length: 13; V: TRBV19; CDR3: CASSILMNTEAFF; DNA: TGTGCCAGTAGTATTCTAATGAACACTGAAGCTTTCTTT
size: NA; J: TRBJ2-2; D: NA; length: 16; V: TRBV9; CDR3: CASSSGLGGTTGELFF; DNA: TGTGCCAGCAGCTCAGGTTTGGGCGGGACCACCGGGGAGCTGTTTTTT
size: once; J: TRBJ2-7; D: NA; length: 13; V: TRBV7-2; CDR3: CASSLAGPDEQYF; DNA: TGTGCCAGCAGCTTGGCGGGACCCGACGAGCAGTACTTC
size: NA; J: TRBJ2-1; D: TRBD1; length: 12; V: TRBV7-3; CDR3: CASSSQGDEQFF; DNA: TGTGCCAGCAGCTCCCAGGGGGATGAGCAGTTCTTC
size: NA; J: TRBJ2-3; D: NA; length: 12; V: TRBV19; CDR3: CASSLSTDTQYF; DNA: TGTGCCAGTAGTCTGAGTACAGATACGCAGTATTTT
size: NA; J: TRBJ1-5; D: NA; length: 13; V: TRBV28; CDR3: CASSTETHRPQHF; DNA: TGTGCCAGCAGTACAGAGACCCATCGGCCCCAGCATTTT
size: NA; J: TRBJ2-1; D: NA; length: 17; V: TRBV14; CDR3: CASSQHGGAGTYNEQFF; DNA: TGTGCCAGCAGCCAACATGGAGGGGCAGGGACCTACAATGAGCAGTTCTTC
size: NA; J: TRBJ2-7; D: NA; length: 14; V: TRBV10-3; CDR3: CAISEGQVGGEQYF; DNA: TGTGCCATCAGTGAGGGACAGGTCGGGGGCGAGCAGTACTTC
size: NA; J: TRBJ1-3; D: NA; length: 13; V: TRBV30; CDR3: CAWRGANGNTIYF; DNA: TGTGCCTGGAGGGGGGCGAATGGAAACACCATATATTTT
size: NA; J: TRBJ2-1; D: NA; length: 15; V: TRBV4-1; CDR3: CASSLGGPIYNEQFF; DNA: TGCGCCAGCAGCCTCGGAGGGCCAATCTACAATGAGCAGTTCTTC
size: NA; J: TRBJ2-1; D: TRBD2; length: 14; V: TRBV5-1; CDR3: CASGPGLGDNEQFF; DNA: TGCGCCAGCGGCCCCGGACTAGGGGACAATGAGCAGTTCTTC
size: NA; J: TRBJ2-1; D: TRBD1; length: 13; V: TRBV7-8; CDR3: CASSFLTGGEQFF; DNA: TGTGCCAGCAGCTTTCTGACAGGGGGTGAGCAGTTCTTC
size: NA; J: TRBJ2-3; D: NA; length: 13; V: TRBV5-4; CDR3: CASSLGAIDTQYF; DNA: TGTGCCAGCAGCCTGGGGGCGATAGATACGCAGTATTTT
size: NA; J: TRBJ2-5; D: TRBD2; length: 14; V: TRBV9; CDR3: CASSVGGSQETQYF; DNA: TGTGCCAGCAGCGTAGGCGGGAGCCAAGAGACCCAGTACTTC
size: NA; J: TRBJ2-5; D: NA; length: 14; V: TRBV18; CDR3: CASSPQGIEETQYF; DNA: TGTGCCAGCTCGCCCCAGGGGATCGAAGAGACCCAGTACTTC